The clone carrying this TCR beta chain came up a few times. The antigen remains unidentified. Second doses were pooled across both intervals (about 4 or about 12 weeks). The data were obtained in a study of T cell responses to AZD1222 COVID-19 vaccine. Findings and caveats of the study: Donors were chiefly white British, with a greater number of females, and clonal diversity was perhaps underestimated. Increased Spike-specific TCR breadth and depth were observed after two AZD1222 doses. As reported, nearly half of all spike-specific TCRs target variant regions that are unmutated.

The method was immunoSEQ multiplex PCR; TCRdb's version includes in-frame clones alone and lacks a portion of them. Altogether some 53,000 clones are present, approximately 86% being singletons, with the ten largest covering approximately 2.6%. Germline trimming cut 5 bases from V and 4 bases from J; bases unmatched to any gene: 6. Per germline, CDR1 SGHTA and CDR2 FQGTGA. The CDR3 contains 14 residues. The gene calls are TRBV7-3 and TRBJ2-3; TRBD2 aligns across 7 bases. The TCR sequence derives from an adult who received the AZD1222 COVID-19 vaccine. The sample consisted of peripheral blood, taken 28 days after the second AZD1222 dose. CDR3 in DNA: TGTGCCAGCAGCCAGGGAGGGCCCCCAGATACGCAGTATTTT. Residues: CASSQGGPPDTQYF.